What follows are 30 T cell receptor beta chains derived from one specimen sequenced in a study of T cells in Graves' hyperthyroidism and ophthalmopathy. RNA transcripts provided the source from which TCR beta CDR3 regions were amplified. First-round RT-PCR of the TCR CDR3 relied on the HTBI primer set. Using its own MiXCR run on the multiplex PCR reads, TCRdb lists one record per CDR3 protein. The table has under 400,000 distinct CDR3 sequences, around 18% seen once. The sequencing input was blood. These receptors originate from a woman between 40 and 50 years old with Graves' ophthalmopathy.

This clonotype was counted at least ten times. The J gene is TRBJ2-7, the V gene TRBV28; D gene ambiguous. Trimming took off 8 bases at V and 2 bases at J, with 13 bases between the two ends. Germline V lookup: CDR1 MDHEN, CDR2 SYDVKM. This CDR3 is built from 13 residues. The CDR3: CASSVPYTYEQYF. Written as DNA, the CDR3 is TGTGCCAGCTCGGTGCCGTATACCTACGAGCAGTACTTC. The variable domain in full, completed from reference TRBV28 and TRBJ2-7, reads DVKVTQSSRYLVKRTGEKVFLECVQDMDHENMFWYRQDPGLGLRLIYFSYDVKMKEKGDIPEGYSVSREKKERFSLILESASTNQTSMYLCASSVPYTYEQYFGPGTRLTVT.

This rearrangement joins TRBV12-3 or TRBV12-4 to TRBJ1-2; perhaps TRBD1 as D (5 bases). Trimming cost V 6 bases and J 3 bases, with 14 bases left between them. This CDR3 contains 14 residues. The CDR3 loop is CASRPGPLDYGYTF. The CDR3 DNA sequence: TGTGCCAGCAGGCCGGGACCCTTAGACTATGGCTACACCTTC.

Ten or more counts support this clonotype. The chain couples TRBV28 to TRBJ2-1; 8 bases are shared with TRBD1. J was trimmed by 10 bases and V by 3 bases; bases with no gene match: 11. The length of the CDR3 is 15 residues. Germline CDR1 is MDHEN and CDR2 is SYDVKM. The CDR3: CASSFGLGTGPEQFF. The CDR3 DNA reads TGTGCCAGCAGTTTCGGTTTAGGGACAGGCCCAGAGCAGTTCTTC.

This clonotype was found many times. This chain uses TRBV2 with TRBJ2-7, with TRBD2 as a possible D gene (6 bases). Germline V gene data show CDR1 as SNHLY and CDR2 as FYNNEI. The V end was cut by 7 bases, the J end by 10 bases, with 17 bases between. The CDR3 runs 12 residues. The CDR3 here is CASTLGGPLQYF. For the CDR3, the DNA is TGTGCCAGCACCCTGGGAGGCCCCCTTCAGTACTTC.

This clonotype was seen ten or more times. The chain is built from TRBV7-6 and TRBJ2-7; no firm D call. This CDR3 has 15 amino acids. V was clipped by 1 base and J by 9 bases, with 19 bases between them. The germline V gene encodes CDR1 SGHVS and CDR2 FNYEAQ. This CDR3 is CASSLGAMTTDGQYF. For the CDR3, the DNA is TGTGCCAGCAGCTTAGGCGCGATGACGACGGACGGGCAGTACTTC.

This clonotype has ten or more counts. The rearrangement joins TRBV6-5 to TRBJ2-4, with TRBD2 identical over 10 bases. V gave up 2 bases and J gave up 7 bases; unmatched junction bases: 8. This CDR3 is built from 16 residues. Germline CDR1 MNHEY, CDR2 SVGAGI. CDR3 in amino acids: CASSYQAGGPGNIQYF. In DNA form, the CDR3 reads TGTGCCAGCAGTTACCAAGCGGGAGGGCCTGGGAACATTCAGTACTTC.

This chain uses TRBV2 with TRBJ2-7; 12 nucleotides line up with TRBD2. Germline CDR1 SNHLY, CDR2 FYNNEI. The CDR3 is made up of 14 amino acids. V shed 4 bases and J 5 bases; nucleotides not matched to a gene: 3. This CDR3 reads CASSVRLAGDEQYF. In nucleotides, the CDR3 is TGTGCCAGCAGTGTAAGACTAGCGGGAGACGAGCAGTACTTC.

This clonotype was observed many times. V usage is TRBV6-1 and J usage is TRBJ2-7; 9 nucleotides line up with TRBD2. This CDR3 contains 14 residues. CDR1 is MNHNS, CDR2 SASEGT, per germline. The ends lost 4 bases at V and 6 bases at J; junction bases unmatched: 7. CDR3 residues: CASSGLAGSSEQYF. The CDR3, as DNA: TGTGCCAGCAGTGGGCTAGCGGGATCTTCCGAGCAGTACTTC.

The rearrangement links TRBV28 to TRBJ2-5; TRBD2 matches at 13 bases. Germline assignment: CDR1 MDHEN and CDR2 SYDVKM. V lost 6 bases to trimming and J lost 5 bases; unmatched junction nucleotides: 15. The CDR3 sequence is 18 residues long. CDR3 protein: CASSGPGTSGNRGETQYF. The CDR3 DNA sequence: TGTGCCAGCAGCGGCCCCGGGACTAGCGGGAATCGCGGGGAGACCCAGTACTTC.

This clonotype was counted ten times or more. J is TRBJ2-5 and V is TRBV25-1; D might be TRBD2 (7 bases). The length of the CDR3 is 15 residues. Germline V lookup: CDR1 MGHDK, CDR2 SYGVNS. V was trimmed by 3 bases and J by 4 bases, leaving 15 bases between them. The CDR3 coding sequence is TGTGCCAGCAGTGAGGGTGCGGGGGCGGGAGAGACCCAGTACTTC. The encoded protein is CASSEGAGAGETQYF.

The table lists this clonotype with many counts. The rearrangement uses TRBV20-1 and TRBJ2-2, with D perhaps matching TRBD2 (5 bases). Germline lookup yields CDR1 DFQATT and CDR2 SNEGSKA (reference sequence). Trimming left V 5 bases short and J 3 bases short, with 13 bases between. CDR3 length equals 14 residues. The CDR3 DNA sequence: TGCAGTGCTCCTCGGGGAGTCGACACCGGGGAGCTGTTTTTT. Translation gives CSAPRGVDTGELFF.

Ten or more counts support this clonotype. This chain joins TRBV29-1 and TRBJ2-5; tentative D call: TRBD1 (5 bases). CDR1 is SQVTM, CDR2 ANQGSEA, per germline. The CDR3 spans 13 residues. The V gene lost 4 bases and the J gene lost 5 bases, with 14 bases spanning the gap. The CDR3 here is CSVVGRVGETQYF. The CDR3 DNA reads TGCAGCGTTGTCGGCAGGGTGGGGGAGACCCAGTACTTC.

Ten or more counts support this clonotype. This sequence may be a read error, since a much larger clone differs from it by one base. As DNA, the CDR3 is TGTGCCAGCAGCTTAGGCCGGGGCTATGGCTACACCTTC. This codes for CASSLGRGYGYTF. This chain links TRBV7-2 with TRBJ1-2; D gene uncertain. Trimming took 1 base from V and 4 from J, leaving 7 bases between them. CDR1 is SGHTA and CDR2 is FQGNSA in the germline V gene. This CDR3 has 13 residues.

This clonotype showed up many times. This chain links TRBV30 with TRBJ2-4; D gene ambiguous. The CDR3 consists of 16 residues. Germline CDR1 reads GTSNPN; CDR2 reads SVGIG (reference sequence). V was cut by 0 bases and J by 1 base, with 13 bases left in between. This CDR3 is CAWSVRLLGAKNIQYF. The CDR3 nucleotides read TGTGCCTGGAGTGTACGGCTGCTGGGGGCCAAAAACATTCAGTACTTC.

This clonotype was observed at least ten times. J is TRBJ2-2 and V is TRBV24-1; no definite D call. Between the trimmed V and J ends, which lost 3 bases and 5 bases, there was a span of 6 bases. From germline, CDR1 is KGHDR and CDR2 SFDVKD. CDR3 length equals 13 residues. CDR3 nucleotides: TGTGCCACCAGTGATGGTTTTACCGGGGAGCTGTTTTTT. Amino acids: CATSDGFTGELFF.

This clonotype was seen only once. This rearrangement joins TRBV6-1 to TRBJ2-3, with 12 positions matching TRBD2. Germline-derived CDR1 and CDR2 are MNHNS and SASEGT. The trim removed 7 bases at V and 2 bases at J, leaving 4 bases unmatched. This CDR3 region has 15 residues. This CDR3 is CASNGLAGNTDTQYF. CDR3 coding DNA: TGTGCCAGCAACGGACTAGCGGGGAACACAGATACGCAGTATTTT.

This clonotype was counted many times. This chain uses TRBV20-1 with TRBJ2-5; unclear D gene. V was trimmed by 5 bases and J by 4 bases, leaving 8 bases between them. In germline, CDR1 is DFQATT, CDR2 SNEGSKA (reference sequence). The CDR3 spans 11 residues. The DNA of the CDR3 is TGCAGTGCTGCCCTAGGAGAGACCCAGTACTTC. It encodes CSAALGETQYF.

This clonotype was picked up many times. This sequence joins TRBV5-1 and TRBJ2-5; tentative D call: TRBD1 (6 bases). The CDR3 is 14 residues long. The V and J ends lost 3 bases and 1 base respectively, with 10 bases between them. CDR1 SGHRS and CDR2 YFSETQ come from the germline V gene. This chain's CDR3 is CASSYGQPQETQYF. CDR3 nucleotide sequence: TGCGCCAGCAGCTATGGACAGCCCCAAGAGACCCAGTACTTC.

At least ten counts were recorded for this clonotype. The CDR3 sequence is CASSNRDSTYEQYF. CDR3 in DNA: TGTGCCAGCAGTAACCGGGACAGCACCTACGAGCAGTACTTC. V and J are TRBV13 and TRBJ2-7; 7 bases map to TRBD1. The CDR3 totals 14 residues. CDR1 is PRHDT, CDR2 FYEKMQ, per germline (reference sequence). The ends lost 6 bases at V and 2 bases at J; junction bases unmatched: 7. Full variable domain (missing parts from reference TRBV13 and TRBJ2-7): AAGVIQSPRHLIKEKRETATLKCYPIPRHDTVYWYQQGPGQDPQFLISFYEKMQSDKGSIPDRFSAQQFSDYHSELNMSSLELGDSALYFCASSNRDSTYEQYFGPGTRLTVT.

The genes are TRBV12-3 or TRBV12-4 and TRBJ2-7, with 7 bases identical to TRBD1. V dropped 3 bases and J dropped 1; count of bases not matched to a gene: 9. CDR3 length equals 16 residues. The CDR3 is CASSFRSGGRSYEQYF. In DNA form, the CDR3 reads TGTGCCAGCAGTTTTAGGTCAGGGGGAAGGTCCTACGAGCAGTACTTC.

The table lists this clonotype with many counts. The V gene is TRBV29-1, the J gene TRBJ2-7, with D uncertain. The CDR3 consists of 13 residues. Germline values: CDR1 SQVTM, CDR2 ANQGSEA. The V gene lost 0 bases and the J gene lost 2 bases, with 8 bases spanning the gap. The CDR3, as DNA: TGCAGCGTTGAAGACAGTAGTACCTACGAGCAGTACTTC. It encodes CSVEDSSTYEQYF.

There are many counts of this clonotype. The chain employs TRBV7-2 and TRBJ1-5; the D gene is possibly TRBD1 (5 bases). The CDR3 is made up of 15 amino acids. Trimming removed 5 bases at V and 5 bases at J, with 16 bases between. CDR1 is SGHTA and CDR2 is FQGNSA in the germline V gene. CDR3: CASSARDVGHQPQHF. The CDR3 DNA reads TGTGCCAGCAGCGCCCGGGACGTTGGACATCAGCCCCAGCATTTT.

This clonotype was seen ten or more times. The gene calls are TRBV28 and TRBJ2-7, with a weak D call TRBD1 (5 bases). V gave up 6 bases and J gave up 4 bases, with 10 bases separating them. Germline assignment: CDR1 MDHEN and CDR2 SYDVKM. The CDR3 runs to 12 residues. The CDR3 bases are TGTGCCAGCAGCAAGGGGTTGTACGAGCAGTACTTC. Translation gives CASSKGLYEQYF.

This clonotype came up many times. The chain has TRBV5-1 and TRBJ2-5; D unresolved. Germline V lookup: CDR1 SGHRS, CDR2 YFSETQ. The CDR3 is 14 amino acids. V was shortened by 0 bases and J by 5 bases, with 11 bases between the two germline ends. The DNA for the CDR3 is TGCGCCAGCAGCTTGGCCCTCATCGGGGAGACCCAGTACTTC. This translates into CASSLALIGETQYF. Full variable domain (remainder filled in from reference TRBV5-1 and TRBJ2-5): KAGVTQTPRYLIKTRGQQVTLSCSPISGHRSVSWYQQTPGQGLQFLFEYFSETQRNKGNFPGRFSGRQFSNSRSEMNVSTLELGDSALYLCASSLALIGETQYFGPGTRLLVL.

As concerns this clonotype: A much larger clonotype is one base distant, so this may be a read error. V usage is TRBV11-2 and J usage is TRBJ2-2, with D possibly TRBD1 on 6 matching bases. The CDR3 is made up of 11 amino acids. In germline, CDR1 is SGHAT, CDR2 FQNNGV. The CDR3 reads CGQGLGGELFF. The CDR3 DNA sequence: TGTGGGCAGGGGCTCGGCGGGGAGCTGTTTTTT.

This clonotype was observed many times. The genes are TRBV12-5 and TRBJ1-2, with TRBD1 as a possible D gene (5 bases). CDR3 length: 13 amino acids. Germline V gene lookup returns CDR1 LGHNT and CDR2 FRNRAP. Trimming stripped 7 bases from V and 0 bases from J, with 9 bases between. This CDR3 is CASAPGTNYGYTF. DNA for the CDR3: TGTGCTAGTGCCCCAGGGACTAACTATGGCTACACCTTC.

This clonotype appeared many times. The chain links TRBV9 to TRBJ1-3; D is undetermined. The ends were cut back, 0 bases at V and 0 bases at J, with 4 bases in the middle. This CDR3 is 14 amino acids long. Germline CDR1 reads SGDLS; CDR2 reads YYNGEE. CDR3 DNA sequence: TGTGCCAGCAGCGTAGATGTCTCTGGAAACACCATATATTTT. Translated, it gives CASSVDVSGNTIYF. The full variable domain, its missing parts supplied by reference TRBV9 and TRBJ1-3, is DSGVTQTPKHLITATGQRVTLRCSPRSGDLSVYWYQQSLDQGLQFLIQYYNGEERAKGNILERFSAQQFPDLHSELNLSSLELGDSALYFCASSVDVSGNTIYFGEGSWLTVV.

This clonotype came up many times. The chain combines TRBV4-3 with TRBJ1-1; D is ambiguous. V dropped 0 bases and J dropped 4 bases, with 12 bases sitting between them. CDR3 length: 15 residues. Germline CDR1 is LGHNA and CDR2 is YSLEER. As DNA, the CDR3 is TGCGCCAGCAGCCAAGAGATGGGAAAGCGCACTGAAGCTTTCTTT. Residues: CASSQEMGKRTEAFF.

Many counts were recorded for this clonotype. The CDR3 here is CASSLGEKTQYF. CDR3 nucleotides: TGTGCCAGCAGTTTGGGGGAAAAGACCCAGTACTTC. V usage is TRBV12-3 or TRBV12-4 and J usage is TRBJ2-5; D tentatively fits TRBD1 or TRBD2 (5 bases each). Between the trimmed V and J ends, which lost 3 bases and 6 bases, there was a span of 8 bases. The CDR3 covers 12 residues.

This clonotype showed up many times. This chain uses TRBV18 with TRBJ1-1; possibly TRBD1 for D (5 bases). The CDR3 is made up of 14 amino acids. Germline CDR1 reads KGHSH; CDR2 reads LQKENI. V gave up 6 bases and J gave up 2 bases, with 13 bases separating them. The CDR3 sequence: CASSSGTDNTEAFF. The CDR3, as DNA: TGTGCCAGCTCCTCCGGGACGGATAACACTGAAGCTTTCTTT.